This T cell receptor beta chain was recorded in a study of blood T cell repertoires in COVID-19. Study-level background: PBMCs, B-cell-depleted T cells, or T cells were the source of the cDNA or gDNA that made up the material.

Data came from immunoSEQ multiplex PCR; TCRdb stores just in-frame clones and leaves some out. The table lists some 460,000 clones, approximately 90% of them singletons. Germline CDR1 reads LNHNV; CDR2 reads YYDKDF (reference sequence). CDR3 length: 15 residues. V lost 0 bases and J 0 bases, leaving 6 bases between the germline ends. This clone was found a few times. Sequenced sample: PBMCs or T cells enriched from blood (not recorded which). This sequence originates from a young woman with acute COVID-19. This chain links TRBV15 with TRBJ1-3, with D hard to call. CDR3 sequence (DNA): TGTGCCACCAGCAGAGAGACACACTCTGGAAACACCATATATTTT. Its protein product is CATSRETHSGNTIYF.